The entry that follows covers one TCR beta chain sequence. This entry is derived from a study of long-term antiretroviral therapy in people with HIV. The assay, immunoSEQ v3.0, was run at survey level. Sequencing was performed with immunoSEQ multiplex PCR; in TCRdb, only in-frame clones are kept and a portion is missing. The repertoire holds roughly 21,000 clones, with around 86% as singletons. The germline gives CDR1 KGHSH, CDR2 LQKENI. V shed 0 bases and J shed 5 bases, with 10 bases lying between them. The CDR3 runs 14 residues. The receptor was derived from a man aged 18-30 years with HIV. Specimen: unsorted PBMCs, collected 0.2 years before starting antiretroviral therapy. J is TRBJ2-5 and V is TRBV18, with TRBD2 as a possible D gene (6 bases). CDR3 nucleotides: TGTGCCAGCTCACCACCTGGAGGGTGGGAGACCCAGTACTTC. This translates into CASSPPGGWETQYF. Drawing the rest from reference TRBV18 and TRBJ2-5, the complete variable domain is NAGVMQNPRHLVRRRGQEARLRCSPMKGHSHVYWYRQLPEEGLKFMVYLQKENIIDESGMPKERFSAEFPKEGPSILRIQQVVRGDSAAYFCASSPPGGWETQYFGPGTRLLVL.